One sample yielded the 20 T cell receptor beta chains listed below, sequenced in a study of blood T cell repertoires in COVID-19. The assay was immunoSEQ multiplex PCR, and TCRdb's table has in-frame clones only and misses some. The data hold tens of thousands of clones, with 88% observed a single time. The sample consisted of peripheral blood. These receptor sequences come from an elderly woman with acute or convalescent COVID-19.

This clone was found once. V and J are TRBV19 and TRBJ2-6, with a weak D call TRBD1 (6 bases). Germline V CDR1 and CDR2: LNHDA, SQIVND (reference sequence). The V end was cut by 5 bases, the J end by 2 bases, with 19 bases between. There are 18 residues in the CDR3. CDR3 amino acids: CASSFTRLQGAGANVLTF. The CDR3 nucleotides read TGTGCCAGTAGTTTCACCCGATTACAGGGAGCTGGGGCCAACGTCCTGACTTTC.

This clone came up once. This sequence joins TRBV18 and TRBJ1-5, with 10 nucleotides matching TRBD1. Looked up from germline, CDR1 is KGHSH and CDR2 is LQKENI. The CDR3 consists of 16 residues. J gave up 2 bases and V 2 bases, and 3 bases lay outside the gene matches. The CDR3 nucleotides are TGTGCCAGCTCACCATTCGGGACAGGGGGCAATCAGCCCCAGCATTTT. Encoded protein: CASSPFGTGGNQPQHF.

V and J are TRBV10-3 and TRBJ2-7, with D possibly being TRBD1 (5 bases). The ends were cut back, 3 bases at V and 7 bases at J, with 10 bases in the middle. CDR3 length: 12 residues. Per the germline V gene, CDR1 is ENHRY and CDR2 is SYGVKD. CDR3: CAISDRDGEQYF. The CDR3 DNA reads as TGTGCCATCAGTGACAGGGATGGGGAGCAGTACTTC.

The chain carries TRBV5-4 and TRBJ1-6, with TRBD1 identical over 9 bases. Unmatched junction bases numbered 17, after V lost 9 bases and J lost 10 bases. The CDR3 length is 16 residues. Germline values: CDR1 SGHNT, CDR2 YYREEE (reference sequence). CDR3 sequence reads: CATKSSPTGQGSPLHF. The CDR3 DNA sequence: TGTGCCACCAAATCTAGCCCCACGGGACAGGGATCACCCCTCCACTTT.

The V call is TRBV19, the J call TRBJ1-6; D gene uncertain. This CDR3 comprises 15 residues. From germline, CDR1 is LNHDA and CDR2 SQIVND (reference sequence). The V gene lost 5 bases and the J gene lost 9 bases, with 17 bases spanning the gap. CDR3 region: CASSPRPQTGSPLHF. CDR3 bases: TGTGCCAGTAGTCCCCGGCCCCAGACGGGTTCACCCCTCCACTTT.

This chain connects TRBV7-2 to TRBJ2-5, with no clear D. This CDR3 has 13 amino acids. The germline CDR1 and CDR2 sequences are SGHTA and FQGNSA. The V end lost 2 bases, the J end lost 5 bases, and 9 bases lay between the germline ends. CDR3 sequence (DNA): TGTGCCAGCAGCTTATCAGTATGGGAGACCCAGTACTTC. As protein: CASSLSVWETQYF.

The rearrangement joins TRBV19 to TRBJ2-4, with D hard to call. This CDR3 comprises 15 residues. Germline V gives CDR1 LNHDA, CDR2 SQIVND (reference sequence). Trimming removed 5 bases at V and 0 bases at J, with 11 bases between. This chain's CDR3 is CASSANSLAKNIQYF. The CDR3 DNA follows: TGTGCCAGTAGTGCCAACAGCTTAGCCAAAAACATTCAGTACTTC.

V usage is TRBV19 and J usage is TRBJ1-2; 9 nucleotides agree with TRBD1. The CDR3 runs to 16 residues. J was trimmed by 6 bases and V by 0 bases; bases with no gene match: 8. In germline, CDR1 is LNHDA, CDR2 SQIVND (reference sequence). CDR3 residues: CASSIDSARTGDGYTF. The DNA for the CDR3 is TGTGCCAGTAGTATAGATTCGGCCCGGACAGGGGATGGCTACACCTTC.

This clone showed up just a few times. The chain couples TRBV6-5 to TRBJ2-3; D is unclear. V dropped 2 bases and J dropped 4 bases, with 7 bases sitting between them. The length of the CDR3 is 13 residues. Germline V gene lookup returns CDR1 MNHEY and CDR2 SVGAGI. Written as DNA, the CDR3 is TGTGCCAGCAGTTACCTCCTTTCAGATACGCAGTATTTT. It codes for CASSYLLSDTQYF.

This chain links TRBV7-2 with TRBJ2-7; perhaps TRBD2 as D (5 bases). From germline, CDR1 is SGHTA and CDR2 FQGNSA. The CDR3 contains 14 residues. V lost 3 bases and J 1 base, leaving 10 bases between the germline ends. The CDR3 sequence is CASSLARDSYEQYF. CDR3 DNA sequence: TGTGCCAGCAGCTTGGCGAGGGATTCCTACGAGCAGTACTTC.

V gene TRBV14 combines with J gene TRBJ2-5; 7 bases fit TRBD1. The germline V gene has CDR1 SGHDN and CDR2 FVKESK. J was trimmed by 4 bases and V by 0 bases; bases with no gene match: 11. The CDR3 consists of 17 residues. For the CDR3, the DNA is TGTGCCAGCAGCCAAGAAAGGGGGCGCCCCTTAGGAGAGACCCAGTACTTC. It encodes CASSQERGRPLGETQYF. Complete variable domain (other parts from reference TRBV14 and TRBJ2-5): EAGVTQFPSHSVIEKGQTVTLRCDPISGHDNLYWYRRVMGKEIKFLLHFVKESKQDESGMPNNRFLAERTGGTYSTLKVQPAELEDSGVYFCASSQERGRPLGETQYFGPGTRLLVL.

The CDR3 nucleotides are TGTGCCAGCAGCTTGACAGTATTCGACTCTGGAAACACCATATATTTT. It encodes CASSLTVFDSGNTIYF. The J gene is TRBJ1-3, the V gene TRBV7-2, with D maybe TRBD1 (5 bases). Trimming cost V 3 bases and J 0 bases, with 12 bases left between them. The CDR3 has 16 amino acids. The germline V gene encodes CDR1 SGHTA and CDR2 FQGNSA.

The rearrangement uses TRBV30 and TRBJ2-2; 8 nucleotides line up with TRBD2. From germline, CDR1 is GTSNPN and CDR2 SVGIG (reference sequence). Trimming removed 5 bases from V and 3 bases from J; junction bases left unmatched: 5. The CDR3 is made up of 14 amino acids. CDR3 sequence (DNA): TGTGCCTGGGGAGGACTAGCACACACCGGGGAGCTGTTTTTT. This translates into CAWGGLAHTGELFF.

The chain is built from TRBV18 and TRBJ2-2; TRBD2 matches at 8 bases. This CDR3 is 18 amino acids long. Germline CDR1 is KGHSH and CDR2 is LQKENI. Germline trimming cut 3 bases from V and 2 bases from J; bases unmatched to any gene: 11. CDR3 sequence reads: CASSPPGGAQRNTGELFF. Written as DNA, the CDR3 is TGTGCCAGCTCACCCCCCGGGGGGGCTCAGAGAAACACCGGGGAGCTGTTTTTT.

This rearrangement joins TRBV3-1 (or the pseudogene TRBV3-2) to TRBJ2-5; a weak D match, TRBD1 (6 bases). CDR1 is LGHDT and CDR2 is YNNKEL in the germline V gene (reference sequence). V lost 3 bases and J 5 bases, leaving 19 bases between the germline ends. CDR3 size: 16 residues. Here the CDR3 reads CASSQSGVPRRETQYF. In DNA form, the CDR3 reads TGTGCCAGCAGCCAGTCAGGGGTCCCTCGGAGGGAGACCCAGTACTTC.

This chain joins TRBV3-1 (or the pseudogene TRBV3-2) and TRBJ2-7, with 10 bases matching TRBD2. Per the germline V gene, CDR1 is LGHDT and CDR2 is YNNKEL (reference sequence). Trimming at V came to 4 bases and at J to 4 bases, leaving 10 bases not matched to a gene. The CDR3 totals 16 residues. The CDR3 protein is CASSRDPGLAKYEQYF. In nucleotides, the CDR3 is TGTGCCAGCAGCCGAGATCCGGGACTAGCGAAATACGAGCAGTACTTC.

The chain recombines TRBV3-1 (or the pseudogene TRBV3-2) with TRBJ2-1; 10 bases are a match to TRBD2. The germline CDR1 and CDR2 sequences are LGHDT and YNNKEL (reference sequence). The CDR3 consists of 16 residues. V was clipped by 0 bases and J by 9 bases; unmatched bases: 8. The CDR3 protein is CASSQDTASGSGEQFF. The DNA of the CDR3 is TGTGCCAGCAGCCAAGATACAGCTAGCGGGAGTGGTGAGCAGTTCTTC.

The sample holds one count of this clone. The chain employs TRBV5-6 and TRBJ1-4; TRBD1 might be the D (6 bases). The germline V gene encodes CDR1 SGHDT and CDR2 YYEEEE. The CDR3 runs 14 residues. The germline V and J ends were trimmed by 4 bases and 3 bases, with 10 bases remaining between them. The CDR3 spells CASSTGLPNEKLFF. The CDR3 region has the DNA TGTGCCAGCAGCACAGGGTTACCTAATGAAAAACTGTTTTTT.

The V call is TRBV29-1, the J call TRBJ1-1; possible D gene TRBD1, 6 bases. Germline V gene data show CDR1 as SQVTM and CDR2 as ANQGSEA. The CDR3 spans 14 residues. The V end was cut by 7 bases, the J end by 0 bases, with 15 bases between. CDR3 sequence (DNA): TGCAGCGCCCAAAGGACAGTCATGAACACTGAAGCTTTCTTT. Amino acid sequence: CSAQRTVMNTEAFF.

The chain links TRBV5-6 to TRBJ1-2, with 8 bases fitting TRBD1. The CDR3 spans 15 residues. V gave up 4 bases and J gave up 3 bases; unmatched junction bases: 8. Per the germline V gene, CDR1 is SGHDT and CDR2 is YYEEEE. CDR3 DNA: TGTGCCAGCAGCCCTCCCGGGACAGGCTACTATGGCTACACCTTC. Its translation: CASSPPGTGYYGYTF.